This T cell receptor beta chain was identified during a study of blood T cell repertoires in COVID-19. Study information: There were acute and convalescent COVID-19 samples, and they came from the United States, Italy and Spain.

Germline lookup yields CDR1 SGHTA and CDR2 FQGTGA. The CDR3 runs 14 residues. V dropped 6 bases and J dropped 1; count of bases not matched to a gene: 5. How the authors handled the data: Amplifying reference gene primers gave estimates of nucleated cell counts. The assay was immunoSEQ multiplex PCR, and TCRdb's table has in-frame clones only and misses some. V and J calls and clone size are those listed in that table; D and trimming were worked out from the DNA. The sample includes about 670,000 clones, around 89% of them seen just once. The sample was peripheral blood. This sequence joins TRBV7-3 and TRBJ1-1, with 7 bases aligning to TRBD1. This receptor was identified in a woman in her late teens or twenties with acute or convalescent COVID-19. In DNA, the CDR3 is TGTGCCAGCAGTCAAGGGACAGCGAACACTGAAGCTTTCTTT. Its translation: CASSQGTANTEAFF. The full variable domain, its missing parts supplied by reference TRBV7-3 and TRBJ1-1, is GAGVSQTPSNKVTEKGKYVELRCDPISGHTALYWYRQSLGQGPEFLIYFQGTGAADDSGLPNDRFFAVRPEGSVSTLKIQRTERGDSAVYLCASSQGTANTEAFFGQGTRLTVV.